The rows below give T cell receptor beta chains drawn from one sample of a study of blood T cell repertoires in COVID-19. The data were produced by immunoSEQ multiplex PCR, yet TCRdb's version contains in-frame clones alone and is incomplete. In the table there are 200,000 to 300,000 clones, roughly 82% of which are singletons. The sequenced material came from peripheral blood. These TCRs come from a man aged 80 or over with acute or convalescent COVID-19. Each CDR3 is given with its conserved first and last residue. Fields, in order: clone size, D gene, J gene, V gene, CDR3 protein, CDR3 DNA. The D gene is left open where the match is weak. The size of a clone is reported for some rows only, either as once, few or many, or as a class for expanded clones.

. | . | TRBJ1-1 | TRBV7-2 | CASSLAEGTEAFF | TGTGCCAGCAGCTTAGCTGAGGGAACTGAAGCTTTCTTT
. | TRBD1 | TRBJ2-1 | TRBV5-8 | CASSFPRTGGMNEQFF | TGTGCCAGCAGCTTTCCCCGGACAGGGGGCATGAATGAGCAGTTCTTC
. | . | TRBJ1-2 | TRBV6-5 | CASRKRNAGYGYTF | TGTGCCAGCAGGAAGAGGAATGCGGGATATGGCTACACCTTC
once | TRBD2 | TRBJ2-2 | TRBV19 | CASTQGLAGGPGTGELFF | TGTGCCAGTACCCAAGGACTAGCGGGAGGGCCGGGCACCGGGGAGCTGTTTTTT
. | TRBD1 | TRBJ2-3 | TRBV7-9 | CASSLAGTGGGTDTQYF | TGTGCCAGCAGCTTAGCCGGGACAGGTGGCGGCACAGATACGCAGTATTTT
. | . | TRBJ2-5 | TRBV3-1/TRBV3-2 | CASSQVPEGQPGETQYF | TGTGCCAGCAGCCAAGTCCCCGAAGGACAGCCGGGGGAGACCCAGTACTTC
. | . | TRBJ1-5 | TRBV2 | CASRDTGQTQPQHF | TGTGCCAGCAGGGACACCGGGCAGACCCAGCCCCAGCATTTT
. | . | TRBJ1-5 | TRBV28 | CASSWGRSNQPQHF | TGTGCCAGCAGTTGGGGGCGTAGCAATCAGCCCCAGCATTTT
. | . | TRBJ2-3 | TRBV10-1 | CASGTLTDTQYF | TGCGCCAGCGGGACTCTCACAGATACGCAGTATTTT
. | . | TRBJ1-1 | TRBV9 | CASSAPPRTANTEAFF | TGTGCCAGCAGCGCTCCGCCCCGGACAGCGAACACTGAAGCTTTCTTT
. | . | TRBJ1-5 | TRBV12-3/TRBV12-4 | CASTYRPNQPQHF | TGTGCCAGCACGTACAGGCCCAATCAGCCCCAGCATTTT
. | TRBD2 | TRBJ2-3 | TRBV5-1 | CASSSSSGGSPTDTQYF | TGCGCCAGCAGCTCCTCTAGCGGGGGGTCCCCCACAGATACGCAGTATTTT
. | . | TRBJ1-5 | TRBV19 | CASSPQGRNQPQHF | TGTGCCAGTAGTCCTCAGGGAAGAAATCAGCCCCAGCATTTT
. | TRBD1 | TRBJ2-7 | TRBV19 | CASSITQAGGFYEQYF | TGTGCCAGTAGTATAACTCAGGCAGGGGGCTTCTACGAGCAGTACTTC
. | . | TRBJ1-4 | TRBV2 | CASSGMGGLEKLFF | TGTGCCAGCAGTGGGATGGGGGGATTGGAAAAACTGTTTTTT
. | TRBD1 | TRBJ1-2 | TRBV18 | CASSRGQGDYGYTF | TGTGCCAGCTCCCGCGGACAGGGCGACTATGGCTACACCTTC
. | TRBD2 | TRBJ2-3 | TRBV6-6 | CASSKLAGVTDTQYF | TGTGCCAGCAGTAAACTAGCGGGAGTGACAGATACGCAGTATTTT
. | . | TRBJ1-4 | TRBV5-1 | CASSPLDNEKLFF | TGCGCCAGCAGCCCCCTAGATAATGAAAAACTGTTTTTT
few | TRBD1 | TRBJ1-1 | TRBV10-3 | CAITTGVDTEAFF | TGTGCCATCACGACAGGGGTGGACACTGAAGCTTTCTTT
. | TRBD2 | TRBJ2-1 | TRBV7-2 | CASSLFVSGRANDRNEQFF | TGTGCCAGCAGCTTATTCGTTAGCGGGAGGGCCAACGACAGAAATGAGCAGTTCTTC
once | TRBD1 | TRBJ1-1 | TRBV28 | CASSSPDRGTEAFF | TGTGCCAGCAGTTCACCGGACAGGGGCACTGAAGCTTTCTTT
. | TRBD1 | TRBJ1-2 | TRBV24-1 | CATSDTQGTVRGYTF | TGTGCCACCAGTGATACCCAGGGGACAGTCCGTGGCTACACCTTC
. | . | TRBJ1-3 | TRBV6-6 | CASSSASSGNTIYF | TGTGCCAGCAGTTCCGCCAGCTCTGGAAACACCATATATTTT
. | . | TRBJ1-2 | TRBV28 | CASSPGDLPRGYTF | TGTGCCAGCAGCCCTGGGGACTTACCGAGGGGCTACACCTTC
. | . | TRBJ1-6 | TRBV2 | CASSTPPANSPLHF | TGTGCCAGCAGTACCCCCCCCGCGAATTCACCCCTCCACTTT
. | TRBD1 | TRBJ1-1 | TRBV4-3 | CASSPGQGMNTEAFF | TGCGCCAGCAGCCCGGGACAGGGAATGAACACTGAAGCTTTCTTT
. | . | TRBJ2-7 | TRBV5-4 | CASSVNRAPYEQYF | TGTGCCAGCAGCGTCAACAGGGCCCCCTACGAGCAGTACTTC
. | . | TRBJ1-3 | TRBV28 | CASSLPGGGGNTIYF | TGTGCCAGCAGTCTCCCGGGGGGGGGCGGAAACACCATATATTTT
. | TRBD1 | TRBJ2-2 | TRBV7-9 | CASSLRQGSTGELFF | TGTGCCAGCAGCTTACGACAGGGAAGCACCGGGGAGCTGTTTTTT
few | . | TRBJ1-2 | TRBV28 | CASSFSAGVPAGYTF | TGTGCCAGCAGTTTCTCGGCAGGGGTACCGGCTGGCTACACCTTC
. | TRBD1 | TRBJ1-4 | TRBV19 | CASQTGDEKLFF | TGTGCCAGCCAAACAGGGGATGAAAAACTGTTTTTT
. | . | TRBJ1-5 | TRBV5-5 | CASSVQGMRNQPQHF | TGTGCCAGCAGCGTCCAGGGGATGCGCAATCAGCCCCAGCATTTT
. | TRBD1 | TRBJ2-3 | TRBV7-9 | CASGQGRITDTQYF | TGTGCCAGCGGACAGGGGAGAATCACAGATACGCAGTATTTT
. | . | TRBJ1-5 | TRBV6-5 | CASSRGLNQPQHF | TGTGCCAGCAGTCGTGGGCTAAATCAGCCCCAGCATTTT
. | TRBD1 | TRBJ2-5 | TRBV6-6 | CASSAGQGRQETQYF | TGTGCCAGCAGCGCGGGACAGGGGAGACAAGAGACCCAGTACTTC
. | . | TRBJ2-3 | TRBV4-2 | CASSRGNLLEDTQYF | TGTGCCAGCAGCCGAGGGAACTTATTAGAAGATACGCAGTATTTT
. | TRBD1 | TRBJ2-7 | TRBV5-4 | CASSSRDSLREQYF | TGTGCCAGCAGCAGCCGGGACAGTTTGCGCGAGCAGTACTTC
. | . | TRBJ2-7 | TRBV28 | CASSPWAGKVYEQYF | TGTGCCAGCAGTCCCTGGGCCGGGAAGGTGTACGAGCAGTACTTC
many | TRBD1 | TRBJ1-6 | TRBV2 | CARAGQGNSPLHF | TGTGCCAGGGCGGGACAGGGTAATTCACCCCTCCACTTT
few | . | TRBJ1-6 | TRBV10-3 | CAIALGGDNSPLHF | TGTGCCATCGCATTAGGGGGGGACAATTCACCCCTCCACTTT
. | TRBD2 | TRBJ2-3 | TRBV5-1 | CASSPGGGSDTQYF | TGCGCCAGCAGCCCGGGCGGGGGATCAGATACGCAGTATTTT
once | TRBD1 | TRBJ1-3 | TRBV4-1 | CASSPDDRGRVGSGNTIYF | TGCGCCAGCAGCCCTGACGACAGGGGGCGAGTGGGCTCTGGAAACACCATATATTTT
. | TRBD2 | TRBJ2-2 | TRBV19 | CASSIGGRAAGELFF | TGTGCCAGTAGTATTGGCGGGAGGGCGGCCGGGGAGCTGTTTTTT
many | . | TRBJ1-2 | TRBV7-8 | CASSLAQGQSRGYTF | TGTGCCAGCAGCTTAGCGCAGGGTCAGTCCCGTGGCTACACCTTC
. | TRBD2 | TRBJ2-1 | TRBV7-7 | CASSLAGEDEQFF | TGTGCTAGCAGCTTAGCGGGGGAGGATGAGCAGTTCTTC
once | TRBD2 | TRBJ2-7 | TRBV7-8 | CASSSRWAGGLDEQYF | TGTGCCAGCAGCTCCAGATGGGCGGGGGGTCTCGACGAGCAGTACTTC
. | . | TRBJ1-2 | TRBV20-1 | CSPGAGYGYTF | TGCAGTCCAGGGGCGGGTTATGGCTACACCTTC
few | . | TRBJ1-1 | TRBV7-6 | CASRRGPEAEAFF | TGTGCCAGCCGTCGCGGGCCCGAGGCTGAAGCTTTCTTT
. | . | TRBJ1-1 | TRBV19 | CASSMGLITEAFF | TGTGCCAGTAGTATGGGCCTGATCACTGAAGCTTTCTTT
. | . | TRBJ2-1 | TRBV2 | CASTGYNEQFF | TGTGCCAGCACGGGTTACAATGAGCAGTTCTTC
. | . | TRBJ1-3 | TRBV4-3 | CASSQDRTGTHGSGNTIYF | TGCGCCAGCAGCCAAGACAGAACAGGGACCCATGGCTCTGGAAACACCATATATTTT
. | . | TRBJ1-1 | TRBV7-8 | CASSWQQGGAFF | TGTGCCAGCAGCTGGCAGCAAGGAGGAGCTTTCTTT
. | TRBD1 | TRBJ1-6 | TRBV27 | CASKAWDRRGSPLHF | TGTGCCAGCAAAGCCTGGGACAGGAGGGGGTCACCCCTCCACTTT
. | TRBD1 | TRBJ2-3 | TRBV28 | CASSSPPRGPGDTQYF | TGTGCCAGCAGTTCCCCCCCCAGGGGGCCCGGAGATACGCAGTATTTT